Here is one TCR beta chain with its context. The target antigen is unknown. The data originate from a study of Ad26.COV2.S vaccination and SARS-CoV-2 variants. At the level of the study: Participants got Ad26.COV2.S intramuscularly, once or twice 56 days apart.

Repertoires were generated with immunoSEQ multiplex PCR, while TCRdb's copy carries only in-frame clones and drops some. The table shows 410,000 or so clones, with around 90% occurring only once. Study-level points and caveats: Measurement of non-spike TCR breadth gave similar results in vaccine and placebo recipients.

Treatment noted: 15 to 20 received Ad26.COV2.S at low or high dose, single or two shots; about 5 received placebo; per-sample allocation not given. The samples were gathered on day 63 after the first injection of vaccine or placebo. The CDR3 is made up of 16 amino acids. Germline V lookup: CDR1 MNHEY, CDR2 SMNVEV (reference sequence). V shed 5 bases and J 2 bases; nucleotides not matched to a gene: 10. V and J are TRBV27 and TRBJ2-7; TRBD1 matches at 9 bases. The clonotype was recovered from a person between 18 and 59 years old who received the Ad26.COV2.S COVID-19 vaccine or a placebo. The sample consisted of peripheral blood, taken in a trial of Ad26.COV2.S vaccine versus placebo. The DNA for the CDR3 is TGTGCCAGCAGTGCGGACCGGGACAGGGTTCCCTACGAGCAGTACTTC. It specifies CASSADRDRVPYEQYF.